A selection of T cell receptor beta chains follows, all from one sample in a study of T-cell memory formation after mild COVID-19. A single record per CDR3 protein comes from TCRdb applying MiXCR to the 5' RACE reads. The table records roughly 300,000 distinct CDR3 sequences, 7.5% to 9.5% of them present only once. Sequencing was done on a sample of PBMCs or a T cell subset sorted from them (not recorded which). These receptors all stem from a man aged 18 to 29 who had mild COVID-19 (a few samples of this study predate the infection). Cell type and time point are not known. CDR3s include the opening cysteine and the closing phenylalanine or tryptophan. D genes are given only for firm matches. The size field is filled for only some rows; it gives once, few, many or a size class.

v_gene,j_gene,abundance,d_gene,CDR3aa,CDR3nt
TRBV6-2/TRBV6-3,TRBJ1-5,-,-,CASSLRNNQPQHF,TGTGCCAGCAGTCTCCGGAACAATCAGCCCCAGCATTTT
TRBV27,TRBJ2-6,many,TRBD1,CASGMWDRAAGANVLTF,TGTGCCAGTGGTATGTGGGACAGGGCAGCTGGGGCCAACGTCCTGACTTTC
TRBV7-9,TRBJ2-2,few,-,CASSLYRRDTGTGELFF,TGTGCCAGCAGCTTATATCGCCGGGACACGGGGACCGGGGAGCTGTTTTTT
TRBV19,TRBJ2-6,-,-,CASSAGLPAGANVLTF,TGTGCCAGTAGTGCCGGACTACCGGCTGGGGCCAACGTCCTGACTTTC
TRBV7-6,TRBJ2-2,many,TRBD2,CASTFSGGAGTGELFF,TGTGCCAGCACCTTTAGCGGGGGGGCCGGCACCGGGGAGCTGTTTTTT
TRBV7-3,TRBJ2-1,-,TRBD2,CASSPGGGLDEQFF,TGTGCCAGCAGCCCCGGGGGGGGGCTGGATGAGCAGTTCTTC
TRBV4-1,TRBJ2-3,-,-,CASSQGQKGTDTQYF,TGCGCCAGCAGCCAAGGGCAGAAGGGCACAGATACGCAGTATTTT
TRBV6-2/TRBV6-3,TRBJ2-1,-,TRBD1,CASSYYGTGGLAYNEQFF,TGTGCCAGCAGTTACTACGGGACAGGGGGCCTCGCCTACAATGAGCAGTTCTTC
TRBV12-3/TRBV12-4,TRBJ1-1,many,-,CASSWGNTEAFF,TGTGCCAGCAGTTGGGGGAACACTGAAGCTTTCTTT
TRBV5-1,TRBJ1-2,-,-,CASRRTYEALSYGYTF,TGCGCCAGCAGACGAACGTATGAAGCCCTGAGCTATGGCTACACCTTC
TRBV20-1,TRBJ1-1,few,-,CSAREGSEAFF,TGCAGTGCTAGAGAGGGATCTGAAGCTTTCTTT
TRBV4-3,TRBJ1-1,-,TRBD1,CASSPDRGHTEAFF,TGCGCCAGCAGCCCTGACAGGGGGCATACTGAAGCTTTCTTT
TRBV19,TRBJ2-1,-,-,CASSIGRLLGLIAEQFF,TGTGCCAGTAGTATTGGGAGACTTCTCGGTCTGATCGCTGAGCAGTTCTTC
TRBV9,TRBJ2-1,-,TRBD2,CASSVEGTSMNEQFF,TGTGCCAGCAGCGTAGAGGGGACTAGCATGAATGAGCAGTTCTTC
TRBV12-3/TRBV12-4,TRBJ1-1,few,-,CASTQQSVNTEAFF,TGTGCCAGCACCCAGCAGTCCGTGAACACTGAAGCTTTCTTT
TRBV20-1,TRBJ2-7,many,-,CSARESVISSYEQYF,TGCAGTGCTAGAGAATCCGTCATATCCTCCTACGAGCAGTACTTC
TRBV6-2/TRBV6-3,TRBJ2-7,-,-,CASSYSFRYEQYF,TGTGCCAGCAGTTACTCATTCAGGTACGAGCAGTACTTC
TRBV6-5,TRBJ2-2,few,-,CASSRDRDTGELFF,TGTGCCAGCAGCCGCGACAGAGACACCGGGGAGCTGTTTTTT
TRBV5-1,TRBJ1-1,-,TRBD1,CASSRTGLTEAFF,TGCGCCAGCAGCCGGACAGGGCTCACTGAAGCTTTCTTT
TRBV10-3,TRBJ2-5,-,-,CAISGTQETQYF,TGTGCCATCTCCGGGACGCAAGAGACCCAGTACTTC
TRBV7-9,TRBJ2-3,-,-,CASSQEIIDTQYF,TGTGCCAGCAGTCAAGAAATTATAGATACGCAGTATTTT
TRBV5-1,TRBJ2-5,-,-,CASSLSVGVSQGTQYF,TGCGCCAGCAGCTTGTCCGTCGGGGTCAGCCAAGGGACCCAGTACTTC
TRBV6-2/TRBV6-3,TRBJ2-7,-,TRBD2,CASSYGTSVNEQYF,TGTGCCAGCAGTTATGGGACTAGCGTGAACGAGCAGTACTTC
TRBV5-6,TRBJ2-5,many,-,CASSLDGEETQYF,TGTGCCAGCAGCTTGGACGGAGAAGAGACCCAGTACTTC
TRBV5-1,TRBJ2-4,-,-,CASSAGRLTGVAKNIQYF,TGCGCCAGCAGCGCCGGGAGATTGACTGGGGTAGCCAAAAACATTCAGTACTTC
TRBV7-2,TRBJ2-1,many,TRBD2,CASSSSASGGWNEQFF,TGTGCCAGCAGCTCCTCCGCTAGCGGGGGGTGGAATGAGCAGTTCTTC
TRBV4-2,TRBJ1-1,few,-,CASSPPGRQGALNTEAFF,TGTGCCAGCAGCCCCCCCGGGAGGCAGGGCGCATTGAACACTGAAGCTTTCTTT
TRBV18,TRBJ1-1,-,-,CASSPQGPLNTEAFF,TGTGCCAGCTCACCACAGGGGCCGCTGAACACTGAAGCTTTCTTT
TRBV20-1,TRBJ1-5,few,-,CSARGYGNQPQHF,TGCAGTGCTAGAGGATATGGCAATCAGCCCCAGCATTTT
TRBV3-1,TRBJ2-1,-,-,CASSSNLENNEQFF,TGTGCCAGCAGCAGCAACCTAGAAAACAATGAGCAGTTCTTC
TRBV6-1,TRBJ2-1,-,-,CASPPNRGAGDEQFF,TGTGCCAGCCCACCAAACAGGGGAGCGGGGGATGAGCAGTTCTTC
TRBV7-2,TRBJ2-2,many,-,CASSRMSRLLSDTGELFF,TGTGCCAGCAGCCGAATGTCAAGACTGTTAAGCGACACCGGGGAGCTGTTTTTT
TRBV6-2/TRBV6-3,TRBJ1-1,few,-,CASDTGYSEAFF,TGTGCCAGCGATACAGGGTACTCTGAAGCTTTCTTT
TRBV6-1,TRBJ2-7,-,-,CASSSASGSGEQYF,TGTGCCAGCAGCTCGGCCTCGGGATCGGGCGAGCAGTACTTC
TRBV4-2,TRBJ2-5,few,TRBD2,CASSQGGTSASVWQETQYF,TGTGCCAGCAGCCAAGGTGGGACTAGCGCCTCGGTCTGGCAAGAGACCCAGTACTTC
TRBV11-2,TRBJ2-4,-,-,CASAPIRENIQYF,TGTGCCAGCGCCCCCATCAGGGAGAACATTCAGTACTTC
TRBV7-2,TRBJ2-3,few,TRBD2,CASSPGVAGWIDTQYF,TGTGCCAGCAGCCCCGGGGTAGCGGGGTGGATAGATACGCAGTATTTT
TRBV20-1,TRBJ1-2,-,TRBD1,CSARDRRTGVSEGYTF,TGCAGTGCTAGAGATCGAAGGACAGGGGTCTCGGAGGGCTACACCTTC
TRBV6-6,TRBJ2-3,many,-,CASRDLGPDTQYF,TGTGCCAGCAGGGACCTCGGCCCAGATACGCAGTATTTT
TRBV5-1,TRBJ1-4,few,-,CASSLAPGGSGEKLFF,TGCGCCAGCAGCTTGGCCCCGGGGGGGAGCGGCGAAAAACTGTTTTTT
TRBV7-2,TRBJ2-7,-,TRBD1,CASSLAQGDSYEQYF,TGTGCCAGCAGCTTAGCGCAGGGGGACTCCTACGAGCAGTACTTC
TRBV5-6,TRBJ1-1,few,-,CASSWEGGNTEAFF,TGTGCCAGCAGCTGGGAAGGGGGGAACACTGAAGCTTTCTTT
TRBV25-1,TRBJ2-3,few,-,CASSGPGSTDTQYF,TGTGCCAGCAGTGGCCCCGGATCCACAGATACGCAGTATTTT
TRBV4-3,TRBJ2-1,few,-,CASSQAPRITARVF,TGCGCCAGCAGCCAGGCCCCCAGGATAACCGCCCGGGTCTTC
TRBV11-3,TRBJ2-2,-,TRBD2,CASSLSGGNSGELFF,TGTGCCAGCAGCTTAAGCGGGGGCAATAGCGGGGAGCTGTTTTTT
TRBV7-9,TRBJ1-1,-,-,CASFYGGDTEAFF,TGTGCCAGCTTCTATGGCGGGGACACTGAAGCTTTCTTT
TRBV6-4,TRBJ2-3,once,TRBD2,CASSDGAGGPGDTQYF,TGTGCCAGCAGTGACGGGGCGGGGGGACCCGGAGATACGCAGTATTTT
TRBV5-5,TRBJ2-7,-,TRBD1,CASSRTTGAEQYF,TGTGCCAGCAGCCGAACTACAGGGGCAGAGCAGTACTTC
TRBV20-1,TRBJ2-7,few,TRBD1,CSADRGNYEQYF,TGCAGTGCTGACAGGGGGAACTACGAGCAGTACTTC
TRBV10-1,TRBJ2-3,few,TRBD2,CASSSAGTSGGDTQYF,TGCGCCAGCAGTTCAGCGGGGACTAGCGGGGGGGATACGCAGTATTTT
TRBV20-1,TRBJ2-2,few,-,CSARNLVNTGELFF,TGCAGTGCTAGAAACTTGGTGAACACCGGGGAGCTGTTTTTT
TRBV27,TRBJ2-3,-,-,CASSSLPYTDTQYF,TGTGCCAGCAGTTCCCTTCCCTACACAGATACGCAGTATTTT
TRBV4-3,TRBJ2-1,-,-,CASSQDGNTGSSYNEQFF,TGCGCCAGCAGCCAAGATGGCAATACCGGGAGCTCCTACAATGAGCAGTTCTTC
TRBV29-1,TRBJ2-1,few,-,CSVGPSYNEQFF,TGCAGCGTTGGACCGAGCTACAATGAGCAGTTCTTC
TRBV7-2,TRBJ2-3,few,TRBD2,CASSLGGLAVNTDTQYF,TGTGCCAGCAGCTTAGGGGGACTAGCGGTCAACACAGATACGCAGTATTTT
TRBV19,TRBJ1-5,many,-,CASTTAPQPQHF,TGTGCCAGTACGACAGCGCCTCAGCCCCAGCATTTT
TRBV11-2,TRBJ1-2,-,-,CASDNGYTF,TGTGCCAGCGACAATGGCTACACCTTC
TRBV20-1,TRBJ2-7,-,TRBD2,CSAKNGGAFYEQYF,TGCAGTGCAAAAAACGGGGGGGCCTTTTACGAGCAGTACTTC